Below, 28 T cell receptor beta chains from the same sample are listed, as sequenced in a study of blood T cells in healthy people across ages. Primed by a sample-barcoded 5' primer and a J-beta primer mix, a second PCR proceeded for about 7 to 11 cycles. TCRdb re-derived calls from the 5' RACE reads in MiXCR, one entry per CDR3 protein. Seen here are roughly 720,000 distinct CDR3 sequences, about 55% observed once, and the top ten hold about two fifths. The sequenced sample was blood. Receptor source: a man of 80 years or more in good health.

This clonotype was observed a handful of times. This chain connects TRBV13 to TRBJ2-7; 7 bases line up with TRBD2. Per the germline V gene, CDR1 is PRHDT and CDR2 is FYEKMQ (reference sequence). The CDR3 totals 14 residues. V dropped 3 bases and J dropped 1; count of bases not matched to a gene: 3. CDR3 region: CASSFWTRSYEQYF. CDR3 nucleotide sequence: TGTGCCAGCAGCTTCTGGACTAGGTCCTACGAGCAGTACTTC.

This chain joins TRBV10-3 and TRBJ2-3; D unresolved. Germline V gene data show CDR1 as ENHRY and CDR2 as SYGVKD. The CDR3 loop spans 14 amino acids. V was cut by 0 bases and J by 6 bases, with 10 bases left in between. Here the CDR3 reads CAISESTAGDTQYF. The CDR3 DNA is TGTGCCATCAGTGAGTCGACGGCCGGGGATACGCAGTATTTT.

The chain links TRBV3-1 to TRBJ2-5; 7 nucleotides agree with TRBD1. V lost 4 bases and J lost 5; bases outside the gene matches: 10. Looked up from germline, CDR1 is LGHDT and CDR2 is YNNKEL (reference sequence). The CDR3 is 15 amino acids. The CDR3, as DNA: TGTGCCAGCAGCCCCCTTGACAGGGAGATGGAGACCCAGTACTTC. Translating gives CASSPLDREMETQYF.

The V gene is TRBV9, the J gene TRBJ2-6; D is undetermined. The V gene's germline CDR1 is SGDLS and CDR2 YYNGEE. V was cut by 1 base and J by 2 bases, with 7 bases left in between. The CDR3 totals 15 residues. As DNA, the CDR3 is TGTGCCAGCAGCGTACTCGGTCCTGGGGCCAACGTCCTGACTTTC. Translating it yields CASSVLGPGANVLTF. The variable domain in full, completed from reference TRBV9 and TRBJ2-6, reads DSGVTQTPKHLITATGQRVTLRCSPRSGDLSVYWYQQSLDQGLQFLIQYYNGEERAKGNILERFSAQQFPDLHSELNLSSLELGDSALYFCASSVLGPGANVLTFGAGSRLTVL.

This clonotype is a singleton in its sample. This CDR3 reads CASSQEPGKEETQYF. CDR3 DNA: TGTGCCAGCAGCCAAGAGCCGGGGAAGGAGGAGACCCAGTACTTC. The chain employs TRBV3-1 and TRBJ2-5; a possible D gene is TRBD2 (5 bases). CDR1 and CDR2 (germline): LGHDT, YNNKEL (reference sequence). Trimming took 0 bases from V and 5 from J, leaving 13 bases between them. The CDR3 sequence is 15 residues long.

A few counts support this clonotype. This sequence joins TRBV2 and TRBJ2-3; no clear D gene. V was trimmed by 3 bases and J by 2 bases, leaving 9 bases between them. In germline, CDR1 is SNHLY, CDR2 FYNNEI. The CDR3 totals 14 residues. The CDR3 DNA sequence: TGTGCCAGCAGTGACAGGTTATCCACAGATACGCAGTATTTT. Amino acids: CASSDRLSTDTQYF. The full variable domain, in which reference TRBV2 and TRBJ2-3 provide the parts outside the CDR3, is EPEVTQTPSHQVTQMGQEVILRCVPISNHLYFYWYRQILGQKVEFLVSFYNNEISEKSEIFDDQFSVERPDGSNFTLKIRSTKLEDSAMYFCASSDRLSTDTQYFGPGTRLTVL.

Notes on this clonotype: One junction end does not reproduce the germline sequence, and a read error may be involved. The rearrangement uses TRBV7-9 and TRBJ2-5, with D possibly TRBD2 on 5 matching bases. The germline V gene encodes CDR1 SEHNR and CDR2 FQNEAQ (reference sequence). This CDR3 contains 15 residues. Written as DNA, the CDR3 is TGTGCCAGCAGTTTAGGAGGACTGGCTCAAGAGACCCAGTACTTC. This gives the protein CASSLGGLAQETQYF.

Turning to this clonotype: The junction departs from germline at one end; a sequencing error may be responsible. V and J are TRBV6-4 and TRBJ1-6, with 9 bases aligning to TRBD1. Per the germline V gene, CDR1 is MRHNA and CDR2 is SNTAGT. The CDR3 is made up of 14 amino acids. CDR3 protein: CASSWDRVSSPPHF. DNA of the CDR3: TGTGCCAGCAGTTGGGACAGGGTCAGTTCACCCCCCCACTTT.

The chain is built from TRBV24-1 and TRBJ2-3; TRBD2 matches 7 bases. Germline V gives CDR1 KGHDR, CDR2 SFDVKD. The CDR3 spans 13 residues. Losses at the gene ends were 3 bases for V and 6 bases for J; bases not matched to a gene: 2. This chain's CDR3 is CATSDLGGDTQYF. CDR3 DNA: TGTGCCACCAGTGATCTGGGGGGGGATACGCAGTATTTT.

This clonotype was seen more than once but under ten times. The J gene is TRBJ1-1, the V gene TRBV5-5; the D is unclear. This CDR3 is built from 15 residues. Germline V gives CDR1 SGHKS, CDR2 YYEKEE (reference sequence). Trimming pared 0 bases from V and 1 base from J, leaving 10 bases between. The CDR3 nucleotides are TGTGCCAGCAGCTTGGCTGGGGTCCAGAACACTGAAGCTTTCTTT. Its protein product is CASSLAGVQNTEAFF.

V gene TRBV7-2 combines with J gene TRBJ2-1; 12 bases are a match to TRBD1. The CDR3 is made up of 15 amino acids. V was pared by 5 bases and J by 7 bases, with 6 bases of the junction left unmatched. Germline V gene data show CDR1 as SGHTA and CDR2 as FQGNSA. CDR3 amino acids: CASSKGQGAQNEQFF. Here the CDR3 DNA reads TGTGCCAGCAGCAAGGGACAGGGGGCGCAGAATGAGCAGTTCTTC.

The rearrangement links TRBV5-1 to TRBJ2-7; maybe TRBD2 (6 bases). Per germline, CDR1 SGHRS and CDR2 YFSETQ. Trimming took 2 bases from V and 3 from J, leaving 12 bases between them. CDR3 size: 14 residues. CDR3 loop: CASSFFSGDYEQYF. In DNA form, the CDR3 reads TGCGCCAGCAGCTTTTTCTCGGGAGACTACGAGCAGTACTTC.

The chain is built from TRBV5-1 and TRBJ2-7, with D unclear. The CDR3 is made up of 15 amino acids. V was trimmed by 0 bases and J by 0 bases, leaving 10 bases between them. Germline CDR1 reads SGHRS; CDR2 reads YFSETQ. CDR3 in amino acids: CASSLVRTGSYEQYF. CDR3 DNA: TGCGCCAGCAGCTTGGTCAGGACGGGCTCCTACGAGCAGTACTTC.

This clonotype has only a few counts. V is TRBV7-9 and J is TRBJ2-7; 7 bases agree with TRBD1. Germline V gene lookup returns CDR1 SEHNR and CDR2 FQNEAQ (reference sequence). J lost 2 bases, V lost 5 bases, and 6 bases had no gene match. This CDR3 is built from 14 residues. For the CDR3, the DNA is TGTGCCAGCAGCCACCGGGACAGACCCTACGAGCAGTACTTC. This translates into CASSHRDRPYEQYF. The variable domain in full, completed from reference TRBV7-9 and TRBJ2-7, reads DTGVSQNPRHKITKRGQNVTFRCDPISEHNRLYWYRQTLGQGPEFLTYFQNEAQLEKSRLLSDRFSAERPKGSFSTLEIQRTEQGDSAMYLCASSHRDRPYEQYFGPGTRLTVT.

A few counts support this clonotype. This rearrangement joins TRBV12-3 or TRBV12-4 to TRBJ2-1; 13 positions match TRBD2. The V gene end was trimmed by 5 bases and the J gene end by 5 bases; junction bases not matched to a gene: 3. The CDR3 loop spans 15 amino acids. This chain's CDR3 is CASSVGTSGDNEQFF. CDR3 coding DNA: TGTGCCAGCAGTGTCGGGACTAGCGGGGACAATGAGCAGTTCTTC.

This clonotype has at least ten counts. The chain combines TRBV9 with TRBJ2-3; 8 bases are a match to TRBD2. The CDR3 totals 15 residues. With 0 bases clipped from V and 8 bases from J, the junction kept 8 bases outside the gene matches. CDR1 and CDR2 from the germline V gene are SGDLS and YYNGEE. The CDR3 nucleotides read TGTGCCAGCAGCGTAGACGGGAGGGCCCCCGGTACGCAGTATTTT. Its translation: CASSVDGRAPGTQYF.

This clonotype appeared a single time. The chain carries TRBV12-3 or TRBV12-4 and TRBJ2-2; D remains ambiguous. Trimming left V 7 bases short and J 5 bases short, with 11 bases between. The CDR3 covers 13 residues. The CDR3 protein is CASTLQRTGELFF. CDR3 nucleotide sequence: TGTGCCAGCACCCTCCAGAGAACCGGGGAGCTGTTTTTT.

This sequence joins TRBV15 and TRBJ2-1, with 10 bases identical to TRBD2. Unmatched junction bases numbered 11, after V lost 0 bases and J lost 0 bases. Germline CDR1 and CDR2: LNHNV and YYDKDF (reference sequence). The CDR3 is 20 residues long. The CDR3 is CATSRDRIAGGLSSYNEQFF. The CDR3 DNA sequence: TGTGCCACCAGCAGAGATCGGATAGCGGGAGGCCTATCCTCCTACAATGAGCAGTTCTTC.

This clonotype was recorded a few times. This chain joins TRBV20-1 and TRBJ1-6, with 10 bases fitting TRBD1. The CDR3 is made up of 13 amino acids. The germline gives CDR1 DFQATT, CDR2 SNEGSKA (reference sequence). The junction had 3 bases not matched to a gene; V was cut back by 6 bases and J by 7 bases. DNA for the CDR3: TGCAGTGCCCTGGGACAGGGGAATTCACCCCTCCACTTT. Its protein is CSALGQGNSPLHF.

The rearrangement links TRBV7-2 to TRBJ2-1; 9 bases align to TRBD2. CDR1 is SGHTA and CDR2 is FQGNSA in the germline V gene. CDR3 length: 19 amino acids. Trimming at V came to 5 bases and at J to 2 bases, leaving 16 bases not matched to a gene. The DNA for the CDR3 is TGTGCCAGCAGCCGCCCCCCTACGACTAGCGGCAGTACCTACAATGAGCAGTTCTTC. Protein product: CASSRPPTTSGSTYNEQFF. Full variable domain (outside the CDR3, taken from reference TRBV7-2 and TRBJ2-1): GAGVSQSPSNKVTEKGKDVELRCDPISGHTALYWYRQSLGQGLEFLIYFQGNSAPDKSGLPSDRFSAERTGGSVSTLTIQRTQQEDSAVYLCASSRPPTTSGSTYNEQFFGPGTRLTVL.

This clonotype was detected only once. The chain links TRBV6-1 to TRBJ1-1; tentatively, D is TRBD1 (5 bases). V dropped 2 bases and J dropped 1 base, with 11 bases sitting between them. The length of the CDR3 is 15 residues. CDR1 MNHNS and CDR2 SASEGT come from the germline V gene. CDR3 loop: CASSEIGQRNTEAFF. The DNA for the CDR3 is TGTGCCAGCAGTGAAATCGGACAAAGGAACACTGAAGCTTTCTTT.

The V gene is TRBV24-1, the J gene TRBJ2-5; D not certain. There are 14 residues in the CDR3. Trimming removed 2 bases from V and 7 bases from J, with 13 bases in between. Looked up from germline, CDR1 is KGHDR and CDR2 is SFDVKD. CDR3 DNA: TGTGCCACCAGTGATTCGACCGCCTTGGGGACCCAGTACTTC. It specifies CATSDSTALGTQYF.

This CDR3 is CASSVRDNYGYTF. In DNA, the CDR3 is TGTGCCAGCAGCGTCAGGGATAACTATGGCTACACCTTC. This sequence joins TRBV7-2 and TRBJ1-2, with a possible D match to TRBD1 (5 bases). Per germline, CDR1 SGHTA and CDR2 FQGNSA. V gave up 5 bases and J gave up 1 base, with 8 bases separating them. The CDR3 is made up of 13 amino acids.

A single count supports this clonotype. The genes are TRBV20-1 and TRBJ2-1; D unclear. Germline V gene sequence: CDR1 DFQATT, CDR2 SNEGSKA (reference sequence). CDR3 length equals 11 residues. Trimming pared 1 base from V and 7 bases from J, leaving 5 bases between. Here the CDR3 DNA reads TGCAGTGCTAGAGGGGATAATGAGCAGTTCTTC. This translates into CSARGDNEQFF.

The chain uses TRBV6-6 and TRBJ1-5, with D perhaps matching TRBD1 (5 bases). The CDR3 extends over 15 amino acids. Per the germline V gene, CDR1 is MNHNY and CDR2 is SVGAGI (reference sequence). V gave up 2 bases and J gave up 6 bases, with 14 bases separating them. The DNA of the CDR3 is TGTGCCAGCAGTTACGAGCCGAGAACAGGTCAGCCCCAGCATTTT. Its translation: CASSYEPRTGQPQHF.

The chain joins TRBV7-9 to TRBJ2-5, with D possibly TRBD2 on 5 matching bases. The CDR3 runs 14 residues. Trimming left V 3 bases short and J 4 bases short, with 12 bases between. The V gene's germline CDR1 is SEHNR and CDR2 FQNEAQ (reference sequence). The CDR3 reads CASSFQGRGETQYF. The CDR3 bases are TGTGCCAGCAGCTTCCAAGGACGGGGAGAGACCCAGTACTTC.

The V and J genes are TRBV18 and TRBJ2-7; the D is unclear. This CDR3 is built from 15 residues. CDR1 KGHSH and CDR2 LQKENI come from the germline V gene. Trimming removed 6 bases from V and 0 bases from J, with 15 bases in between. The CDR3 coding sequence is TGTGCCAGCTCCCGCGGCCCGCACGACTCCTACGAGCAGTACTTC. Translation: CASSRGPHDSYEQYF.

This clonotype was counted a single time. This chain uses TRBV28 with TRBJ1-2, with 11 bases fitting TRBD1. Looked up from germline, CDR1 is MDHEN and CDR2 is SYDVKM. The CDR3 length is 15 residues. After removal of 5 bases from V and 6 bases from J, the junction contained 8 bases not matched to a gene. CDR3 amino acids: CASSPGQGARHGYTF. CDR3 nucleotides: TGTGCCAGCAGTCCAGGACAGGGGGCGCGGCATGGCTACACCTTC.